Given below is one T cell receptor beta chain in context. V was shortened by 3 bases and J by 1 base, with 10 bases between the two germline ends. Germline CDR1 SGDLS, CDR2 YYNGEE. The CDR3 is 15 residues long. This record comes from a study of blood T cell repertoires in COVID-19. Background on the study: Samples taken during acute and convalescent COVID-19 were collected in the United States, Italy and Spain. Nucleic acid was either cDNA or gDNA, and it came from T cells, B-cell-depleted T cells, or PBMCs.

Data came from immunoSEQ multiplex PCR; TCRdb stores just in-frame clones and leaves some out. The sample yields about 69,000 clones, about 91% seen once. This receptor was obtained from a woman aged 45-65 years with active COVID-19. The sample taken for sequencing was peripheral blood. The chain combines TRBV9 with TRBJ1-4; possible D gene TRBD1, 6 bases. The CDR3 region has the DNA TGTGCCAGCAGCGGAGGACAGAGAACTAATGAAAAACTGTTTTTT. Translated, it gives CASSGGQRTNEKLFF.